This T cell receptor (beta chain) was identified during a study of T cells after posttransplantation cyclophosphamide. General study points: Donor-recipient repertoire similarity was low at 1-2 months, rising over year one. After PTCy, TRB diversity resembled that of CNI/methotrexate controls.

In germline, CDR1 is SNHLY, CDR2 FYNNEI. The CDR3 runs to 16 residues. Trimming cost V 6 bases and J 2 bases; bases outside gene matches: 7. TCRdb's table, derived via immunoSEQ multiplex PCR, lists solely in-frame clones and lacks some. The sample presents tens of thousands of clones, none singletons. The table lists this clone with many counts. The antigen is undetermined. The related graft donor's blood sample was taken on the day of bone marrow donation. The chain carries TRBV2 and TRBJ2-1, with 10 positions matching TRBD2. The sequenced sample was PBMCs. The TCR was taken from a woman in her sixties or seventies in good health, CMV-negative, and a related stem cell transplant donor. The CDR3 DNA reads TGTGCCAGCAGGGAGATTAGCGGGGGGCCCTACAATGAGCAGTTCTTC. Translated: CASREISGGPYNEQFF.